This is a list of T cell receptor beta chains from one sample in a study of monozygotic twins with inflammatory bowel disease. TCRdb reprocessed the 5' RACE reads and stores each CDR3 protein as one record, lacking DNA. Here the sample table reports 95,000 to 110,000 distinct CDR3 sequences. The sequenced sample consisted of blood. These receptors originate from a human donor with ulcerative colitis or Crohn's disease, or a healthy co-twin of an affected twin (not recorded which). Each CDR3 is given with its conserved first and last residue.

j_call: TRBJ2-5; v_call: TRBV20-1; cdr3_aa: CSARTSSNGETQYF
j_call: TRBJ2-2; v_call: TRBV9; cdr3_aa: CASSAVPRRPGELFF
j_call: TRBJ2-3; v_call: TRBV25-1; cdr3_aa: CASRPHLGSSGPLLDASTDTQYF
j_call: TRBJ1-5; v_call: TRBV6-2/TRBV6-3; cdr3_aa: CASSYPTGTYSNQPQHF
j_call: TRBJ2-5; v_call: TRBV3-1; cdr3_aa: CASSHAGGMETQYF
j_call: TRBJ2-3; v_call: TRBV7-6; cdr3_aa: CASSLARVADTQYF
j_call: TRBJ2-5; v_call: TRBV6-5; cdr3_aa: CASSYGSVGRETQYF
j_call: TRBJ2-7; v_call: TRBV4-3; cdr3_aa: CASSQVGQGAYEQYF
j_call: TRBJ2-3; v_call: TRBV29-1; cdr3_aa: CSVALAGGTDTQYF
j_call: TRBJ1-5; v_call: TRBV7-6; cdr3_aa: CAGSLGTGTSNQPQHF
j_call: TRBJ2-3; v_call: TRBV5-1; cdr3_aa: CASNPAGGLGAGYTQYF
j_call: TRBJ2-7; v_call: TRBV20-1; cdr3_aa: CSARHSWGVGEQYF
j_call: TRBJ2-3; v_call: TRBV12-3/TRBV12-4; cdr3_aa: CASSLWVGSNTDTQYF
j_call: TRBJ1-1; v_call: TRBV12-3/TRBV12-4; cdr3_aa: CASSLYEGSGAFF
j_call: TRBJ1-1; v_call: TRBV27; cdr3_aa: CASSTTEGLNTEAFF
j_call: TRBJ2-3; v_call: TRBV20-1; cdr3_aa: CSAPTSGRNSDTQYF
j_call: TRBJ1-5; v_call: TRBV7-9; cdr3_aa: CASSLAQGAGNQPQHF
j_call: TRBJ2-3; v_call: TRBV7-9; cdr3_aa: CASSLTASTDTQYF
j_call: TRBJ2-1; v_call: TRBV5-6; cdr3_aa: CASSPLAGLYNEQFF
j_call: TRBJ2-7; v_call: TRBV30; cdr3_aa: CAWAHMDGSYEQYF
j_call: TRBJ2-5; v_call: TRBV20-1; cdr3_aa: CSARPILAGVRSRETQYF
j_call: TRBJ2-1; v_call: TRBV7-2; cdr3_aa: CASSSRGGPDQFF
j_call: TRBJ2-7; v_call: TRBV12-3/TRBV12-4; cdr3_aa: CASSHPGRSRYEQYF
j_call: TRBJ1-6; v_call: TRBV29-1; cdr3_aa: CSVASSYNSPLHF
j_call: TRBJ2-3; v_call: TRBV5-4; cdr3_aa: CASSPRDRGDTQYF
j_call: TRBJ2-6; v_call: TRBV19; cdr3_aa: CAISEGANVLTF
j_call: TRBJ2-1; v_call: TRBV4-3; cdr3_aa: CASSQDYGVYNEQFF